This T cell receptor (beta chain) was recovered during a study of control samples from healthy donors and cancer patients. Deletions cut 3 bases from V and 0 bases from J, with 12 bases between. This CDR3 region has 16 residues. Germline V CDR1 and CDR2: MNHNS, SASEGT. Measured with immunoSEQ multiplex PCR; TCRdb has only the in-frame clones, and not every one. This sample has some 89,000 clones, with approximately 81% found just once. This TCR was sampled from a woman aged 40 to 49 in good health. The chain uses TRBV6-1 and TRBJ2-4; weak D call: TRBD2 (6 bases). Sequenced material: blood. The CDR3 sequence: CASSDGWGVAKNIQYF. The CDR3 region has the DNA TGTGCCAGCAGTGATGGTTGGGGGGTAGCCAAAAACATTCAGTACTTC.